The rows below give T cell receptor beta chains drawn from one sample of a study of cytomegalovirus exposure and HLA in healthy donors. Produced via immunoSEQ multiplex PCR; TCRdb's table is partial and in-frame only. The table shows under 120,000 clones, with about 79% occurring only once. The sample was PBMCs. These receptor sequences come from a man aged 45-65 years in good health and CMV-seropositive. CDR3s include the opening cysteine and the closing phenylalanine or tryptophan. A D gene is named only where the DNA matches it firmly. A row's size may be missing; if present it is once, few, many or a size class.

CDR3	DNA	D	size	V	J
CASSLDLGGEQFF	TGTGCCAGCAGCTTAGATCTCGGGGGGGAGCAGTTCTTC	TRBD2	-	TRBV11-2	TRBJ2-1
CASSPGLAGGLYEQYF	TGCGCCAGCAGCCCCGGTTTAGCAGGGGGCCTGTACGAGCAGTACTTC	TRBD1	-	TRBV5-1	TRBJ2-7
CASSFSRDYGYTF	TGTGCCAGCAGCTTTTCCCGTGACTATGGCTACACCTTC	-	few	TRBV5-4	TRBJ1-2
CASTNSGRSHEQYF	TGTGCCAGCACCAATAGCGGGAGGAGTCACGAGCAGTACTTC	TRBD2	few	TRBV6-1	TRBJ2-7
CATKGVMRADLYSNQPQHF	TGTGCCACCAAGGGGGTAATGAGGGCCGACCTTTATAGCAATCAGCCCCAGCATTTT	-	-	TRBV15	TRBJ1-5
CASSLADTRSYEQYF	TGTGCCAGCAGCTTAGCGGACACCCGCTCCTACGAGCAGTACTTC	-	-	TRBV7-2	TRBJ2-7
CASSFGGWGEKLFF	TGTGCCAGCAGTTTCGGAGGGTGGGGTGAAAAACTGTTTTTT	-	-	TRBV27	TRBJ1-4
CASSEQGQVQPQHF	TGTGCCAGCAGTGAACAGGGGCAGGTTCAGCCCCAGCATTTT	-	-	TRBV6-1	TRBJ1-5
CAWARGISYEQYF	TGTGCCTGGGCCAGGGGGATCTCCTACGAGCAGTACTTC	TRBD1	-	TRBV30	TRBJ2-7
CASSQTGLAGSDEQFF	TGTGCCAGCAGTCAGACCGGACTAGCGGGTTCCGATGAGCAGTTCTTC	TRBD2	-	TRBV2	TRBJ2-1
CASSLPGTASNEQFF	TGCGCCAGCAGCTTGCCGGGGACAGCTTCGAATGAGCAGTTCTTC	TRBD1	-	TRBV5-1	TRBJ2-1
CASSLGGFGEKLFF	TGTGCCAGCAGCCTGGGGGGGTTCGGCGAAAAACTGTTTTTT	-	-	TRBV6-1	TRBJ1-4
CASSALAGGGVGETQYF	TGTGCCAGCAGCGCACTAGCGGGAGGAGGAGTCGGAGAGACCCAGTACTTC	TRBD2	-	TRBV6-4	TRBJ2-5
CAWTEQEGDGYTF	TGTGCCTGGACCGAACAGGAAGGAGACGGCTACACCTTC	-	-	TRBV30	TRBJ1-2
CASSLLAGARDTQYF	TGTGCCAGCAGCCTACTAGCGGGGGCCAGGGATACGCAGTATTTT	TRBD2	-	TRBV5-4	TRBJ2-3
CASIRGGLAGGYFYNEQFF	TGTGCCAGCATCCGAGGTGGGCTAGCGGGAGGTTATTTCTACAATGAGCAGTTCTTC	TRBD2	-	TRBV5-6	TRBJ2-1
CASSPAEGGTEAFF	TGCGCCAGCAGCCCAGCCGAGGGAGGAACTGAAGCTTTCTTT	-	-	TRBV5-1	TRBJ1-1
CASSQDRGPLREQYF	TGCGCCAGCAGCCAAGATAGGGGCCCACTTAGGGAGCAGTACTTC	-	-	TRBV4-1	TRBJ2-7
CASSLVERGGTGELFF	TGTGCCAGCAGCTTAGTGGAACGGGGAGGCACCGGGGAGCTGTTTTTT	-	-	TRBV7-8	TRBJ2-2
CASSRPSTGGETQYF	TGTGCCAGCAGTCGCCCCTCGACAGGGGGCGAGACCCAGTACTTC	TRBD1	once	TRBV6-5	TRBJ2-5
CASRPAGGTATQYF	TGTGCCAGCAGGCCCGCGGGAGGGACGGCGACCCAGTACTTC	TRBD2	-	TRBV9	TRBJ2-5
CASSLGGQPRETQYF	TGCGCCAGCAGCTTGGGCGGACAGCCTAGAGAGACCCAGTACTTC	-	-	TRBV5-1	TRBJ2-5
CASSWGGWDREETEAFF	TGTGCCAGTAGTTGGGGGGGTTGGGACAGGGAAGAGACTGAAGCTTTCTTT	TRBD1	-	TRBV19	TRBJ1-1
CASSNGGLDTQYF	TGTGCCAGTAGTAACGGCGGCCTAGATACGCAGTATTTT	-	-	TRBV19	TRBJ2-3
CASTRRGNSPLHF	TGTGCCAGCACGAGACGAGGAAATTCACCCCTCCACTTT	-	-	TRBV2	TRBJ1-6
CASSLRRGLAGGSSYNEQFF	TGTGCCAGCAGCCTCAGAAGGGGACTAGCGGGGGGGAGCTCCTACAATGAGCAGTTCTTC	TRBD2	-	TRBV9	TRBJ2-1
CASSQLAGEPNIQYF	TGTGCCAGCAGCCAATTAGCGGGGGAACCAAACATTCAGTACTTC	TRBD2	-	TRBV14	TRBJ2-4
CASSLTVVSSYNEQFF	TGTGCCAGCAGCTTGACAGTCGTGAGCTCCTACAATGAGCAGTTCTTC	-	-	TRBV5-6	TRBJ2-1
CASATQGESPLHF	TGTGCCAGCGCGACCCAGGGGGAGTCACCCCTCCACTTT	TRBD1	-	TRBV14	TRBJ1-6
CASSPQGWGEKLFF	TGTGCCAGCAGCCCGCAGGGGTGGGGTGAAAAACTGTTTTTT	-	-	TRBV7-6	TRBJ1-4
CAISGGTGEQETQYF	TGTGCCATCAGTGGTGGGACAGGGGAGCAAGAGACCCAGTACTTC	TRBD1	few	TRBV10-3	TRBJ2-5
CASSSRAGGDTQYF	TGCGCCAGCAGCTCGAGGGCCGGCGGGGATACGCAGTATTTT	-	-	TRBV5-1	TRBJ2-3
CASSSAGRGQYYGYTF	TGCGCCAGCAGCTCCGCCGGAAGGGGGCAATACTATGGCTACACCTTC	TRBD1	-	TRBV5-8	TRBJ1-2
CASSLFPSTNEQFF	TGTGCCAGCAGTCTTTTCCCTAGTACCAATGAGCAGTTCTTC	-	-	TRBV6-1	TRBJ2-1
CASSINKGQQETQYF	TGTGCCAGTAGTATAAATAAGGGACAGCAAGAGACCCAGTACTTC	TRBD1	once	TRBV19	TRBJ2-5
CASQGGVKDEQYF	TGTGCCAGCCAGGGCGGGGTGAAAGACGAGCAGTACTTC	-	-	TRBV25-1	TRBJ2-7
CASRQTGGPNEKLFF	TGCGCCAGCAGGCAGACAGGGGGCCCTAATGAAAAACTGTTTTTT	TRBD1	-	TRBV4-1	TRBJ1-4
CASSSTDTSGNTIYF	TGTGCCAGCAGCTCGACAGATACCTCTGGAAACACCATATATTTT	-	-	TRBV5-6	TRBJ1-3
CASSLLEGIRYEQYF	TGCGCCAGCAGCCTCCTAGAGGGAATCCGCTACGAGCAGTACTTC	-	once	TRBV5-1	TRBJ2-7
CASSYKGGGEQYF	TGTGCCAGCAGTTACAAAGGGGGGGGCGAGCAGTACTTC	-	-	TRBV6-5	TRBJ2-7
CASRQTRAGELFF	TGTGCCAGCAGACAAACTAGGGCCGGGGAGCTGTTTTTT	-	-	TRBV7-3	TRBJ2-2
CASSGDRGEYEKLFF	TGTGCCAGCAGTGGGGACAGAGGAGAGTATGAAAAACTGTTTTTT	TRBD1	-	TRBV2	TRBJ1-4
CASSLWGQQQETQYF	TGCGCCAGCAGCTTGTGGGGACAGCAACAAGAGACCCAGTACTTC	TRBD1	-	TRBV5-1	TRBJ2-5
CAIKGAGAHEQYF	TGTGCCATCAAGGGAGCGGGAGCTCACGAGCAGTACTTC	TRBD2	few	TRBV10-3	TRBJ2-7
CASSSGGVDTQYF	TGTGCCAGCAGCTCGGGTGGCGTAGATACGCAGTATTTT	-	few	TRBV7-9	TRBJ2-3
CASSLSVSGRASQETQYF	TGCGCCAGCAGCCTATCTGTTAGCGGGAGGGCGTCCCAAGAGACCCAGTACTTC	TRBD2	-	TRBV4-1	TRBJ2-5
CASSQSQAIYGYTF	TGCGCCAGCAGCCAATCCCAAGCCATCTATGGCTACACCTTC	-	-	TRBV4-1	TRBJ1-2
CASSLWRARNTEAFF	TGTGCCAGCAGTTTATGGAGGGCCCGGAACACTGAAGCTTTCTTT	-	once	TRBV27	TRBJ1-1
CASSPRGRAIGEKLFF	TGCGCCAGCAGCCCTCGGGGGAGGGCGATCGGAGAAAAACTGTTTTTT	-	-	TRBV5-1	TRBJ1-4
CASSFPDRGPQETQYF	TGCGCCAGCAGCTTCCCTGATAGGGGGCCCCAAGAGACCCAGTACTTC	TRBD1	few	TRBV5-1	TRBJ2-5
CASSTPGVDYGYTF	TGTGCCAGCAGCACTCCAGGGGTAGACTATGGCTACACCTTC	-	-	TRBV21-1	TRBJ1-2
CASSLNPGMLTYNEQFF	TGCGCCAGCAGCTTGAACCCCGGGATGTTGACCTACAATGAGCAGTTCTTC	-	few	TRBV5-1	TRBJ2-1
CASSSDSYGYTF	TGTGCCAGCTCCTCAGACAGCTATGGCTACACCTTC	-	-	TRBV18	TRBJ1-2
CASSEIVDRILSDF	TGTGCCAGCAGTGAAATTGTGGACAGAATCCTTTCGGACTTC	-	-	TRBV2	TRBJ2-5
CASSGAGEDTGELFF	TGTGCCAGCAGTGGTGCGGGAGAGGACACCGGGGAGCTGTTTTTT	TRBD2	-	TRBV6-4	TRBJ2-2
CASSQDRASGVRNEQFF	TGCGCCAGCAGCCAAGATAGGGCTAGCGGGGTACGGAATGAGCAGTTCTTC	TRBD2	-	TRBV4-1	TRBJ2-1
CASSALAYNEQFF	TGTGCCAGCAGCGCTTTAGCTTACAATGAGCAGTTCTTC	-	-	TRBV27	TRBJ2-1
CASRGQGGLGTDTQYF	TGTGCCAGCAGAGGACAGGGAGGGTTAGGCACAGATACGCAGTATTTT	-	-	TRBV6-6	TRBJ2-3
CASSNRFSSRDGDTEAFF	TGTGCCAGCAGCAATAGGTTCTCCTCCCGGGATGGGGACACTGAAGCTTTCTTT	-	once	TRBV21-1	TRBJ1-1